Given below is one T cell receptor (beta chain) in context. Its antigen remains unidentified. The data derive from a study of shared clonotypes between healthy human individuals. About the research overall: Participating donors consisted of a couple of women and a few men aged 18 to 49. Used for every donor were three CD4 naive, three CD4 memory, two CD8 naive and one CD8 memory plate.

It was about 190 ng DNA, approximately 28,000 T cell genomes, that sorted-subset replicate PCRs used. The table came from immunoSEQ multiplex PCR; TCRdb's copy has only in-frame clones and leaves some out. The top ten clones hold approximately 1.1% of a sample with approximately 1,500,000 clones, roughly 96% of them seen once. There are 16 residues in the CDR3. The germline V gene encodes CDR1 SEHNR and CDR2 FQNEAQ (reference sequence). V lost 0 bases and J lost 3, with 11 bases in between. Whole-study findings and limits: Investigators expected sequencing depth to affect clonotype sharing among donors.

Material: naive CD4+ T cells sorted from blood. Subset in this sample: CD45RA+ positively selected. The chain joins TRBV7-9 to TRBJ1-4, with a possible D match to TRBD1 (5 bases). The sequence came from a man aged 30 to 39 in good health. CDR3 residues: CASSLAPGVSNEKLFF. In DNA form, the CDR3 reads TGTGCCAGCAGCTTAGCGCCGGGGGTGTCTAATGAAAAACTGTTTTTT.